The text below deals with one T cell receptor beta chain. This clone was seen a few times. Its antigen remains undetermined. One base away there is no much larger clone; base qualities are not given. Sequences SEHNR (CDR1) and FQNEAQ (CDR2) are obtained from the germline V gene (reference sequence). V loses 4 bases, J loses 6 bases, and the germline ends lie 10 bases apart. The CDR3 spans 12 residues, from the cysteine through the phenylalanine. CDR3 DNA is the only sequence kept; it has 36 bases, read in frame from the first base. This record belongs to a study of metastatic and nonmetastatic thyroid tumors (dated by TCRdb to 2018 to 2020). Context from the whole study: Repertoires from peripheral blood and from tumor or nodule tissue samples of malignant and benign thyroid patients were compared. The paper's findings and limits, for the study overall: TCR beta diversity was reported as significantly higher in malignant tumors than in benign nodules, in both blood and tumor samples.

The method behind the library was PCR. The sequencer was an Illumina HiSeq 4000. High-throughput sequencing was used to profile the TCR beta-chain CDR3 region of every patient. As for the authors' bioinformatics: A classifier to discriminate distant-metastatic papillary thyroid cancer patients was built from CDR3 differences across clinicopathological groups. To measure repertoire diversity the researchers used the Shannon index, while the Morisita-Horn index served to gauge how similar the tumor and blood repertoires were. The raw public data were reprocessed by TCRdb itself: fastp quality trimming at Q25, MiXCR clonotype calling, in-frame beta chains only. The V and J calls reflect TCRdb's pipeline rather than the authors' work. The sample table holds some 5,700 clones, of which around a third were seen once. In total, the top ten clones hold over 35% of the sample. Before undergoing thyroid surgery, none of the patients had been given any kind of treatment. Using T-cell receptor beta sequencing, the study looked back at clinical samples from patients collected from the early 2010s to the late 2010s.

The sequencing sample was made of adjacent normal tissue. The chain links TRBV7-9 with TRBJ2-7; the D gene cannot be named for sure. The clonotype was recovered from a male donor with papillary thyroid cancer or a benign thyroid nodule (not recorded which). Some clones in this sample may be carry-over from other donors' samples. The DNA sequence is as follows: TGTGCCAGCAGCTCGGCGTTGGCCGAGCAGTACTTC. It translates as CASSSALAEQYF.